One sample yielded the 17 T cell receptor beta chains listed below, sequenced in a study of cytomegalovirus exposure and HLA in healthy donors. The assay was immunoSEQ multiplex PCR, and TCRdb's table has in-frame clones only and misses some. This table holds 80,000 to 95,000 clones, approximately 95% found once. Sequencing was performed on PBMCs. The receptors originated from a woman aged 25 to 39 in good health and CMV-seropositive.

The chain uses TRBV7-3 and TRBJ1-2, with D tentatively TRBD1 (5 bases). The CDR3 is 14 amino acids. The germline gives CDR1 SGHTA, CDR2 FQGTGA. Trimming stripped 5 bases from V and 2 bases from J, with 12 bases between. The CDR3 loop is CASSETGGNYGYTF. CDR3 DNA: TGTGCCAGCAGCGAGACTGGGGGGAACTATGGCTACACCTTC.

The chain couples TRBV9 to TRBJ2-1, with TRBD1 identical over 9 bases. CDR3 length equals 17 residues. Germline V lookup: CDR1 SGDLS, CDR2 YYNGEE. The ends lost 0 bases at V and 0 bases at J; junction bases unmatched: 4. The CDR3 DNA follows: TGTGCCAGCAGCGTAGGACAGGGGGAGAGCTCCTACAATGAGCAGTTCTTC. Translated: CASSVGQGESSYNEQFF.

The CDR3 spells CASSATPRAPQAGDNEQFF. The CDR3 DNA reads TGTGCCAGCAGCGCGACCCCCAGGGCCCCCCAAGCGGGGGACAATGAGCAGTTCTTC. This rearrangement joins TRBV9 to TRBJ2-1; 8 bases match TRBD2. J lost 5 bases, V lost 3 bases, and 19 bases had no gene match. CDR1 SGDLS and CDR2 YYNGEE come from the germline V gene. The length of the CDR3 is 19 residues.

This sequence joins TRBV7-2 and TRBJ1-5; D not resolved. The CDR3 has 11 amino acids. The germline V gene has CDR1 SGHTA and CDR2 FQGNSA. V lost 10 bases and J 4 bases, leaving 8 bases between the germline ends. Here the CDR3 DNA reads TGTGCCACGGGTCTTAATCAGCCCCAGCATTTT. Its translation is CATGLNQPQHF.

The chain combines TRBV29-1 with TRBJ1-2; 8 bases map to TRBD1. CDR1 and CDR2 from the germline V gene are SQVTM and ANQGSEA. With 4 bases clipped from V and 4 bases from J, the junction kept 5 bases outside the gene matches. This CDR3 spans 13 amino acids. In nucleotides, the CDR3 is TGCAGCGTTGCTGGACAGGGACTCTATGGCTACACCTTC. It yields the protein CSVAGQGLYGYTF. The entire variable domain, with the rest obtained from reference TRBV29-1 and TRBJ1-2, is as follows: SAVISQKPSRDICQRGTSLTIQCQVDSQVTMMFWYRQQPGQSLTLIATANQGSEATYESGFVIDKFPISRPNLTFSTLTVSNMSPEDSSIYLCSVAGQGLYGYTFGSGTRLTVV.

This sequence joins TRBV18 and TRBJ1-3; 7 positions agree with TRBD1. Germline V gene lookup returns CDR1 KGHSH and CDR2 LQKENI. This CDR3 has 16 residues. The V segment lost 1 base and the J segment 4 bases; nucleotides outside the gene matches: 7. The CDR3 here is CASSPQSGGLGNTIYF. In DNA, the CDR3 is TGTGCCAGCTCACCACAATCAGGGGGGCTAGGAAACACCATATATTTT.

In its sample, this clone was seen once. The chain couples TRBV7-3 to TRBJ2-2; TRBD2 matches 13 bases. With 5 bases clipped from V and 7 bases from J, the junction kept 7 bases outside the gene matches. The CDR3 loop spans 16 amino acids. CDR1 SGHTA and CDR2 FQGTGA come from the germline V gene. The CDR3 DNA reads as TGTGCCAGCAGCCTACTAGCGGGAGGGCCTCACGGGGAGCTGTTTTTT. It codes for CASSLLAGGPHGELFF.

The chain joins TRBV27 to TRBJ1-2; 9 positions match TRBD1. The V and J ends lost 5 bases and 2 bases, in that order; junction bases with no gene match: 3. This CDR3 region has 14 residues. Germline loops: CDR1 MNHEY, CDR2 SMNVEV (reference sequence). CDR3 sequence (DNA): TGTGCCAGCAGTCTAACAGGGGGCAACTATGGCTACACCTTC. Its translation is CASSLTGGNYGYTF.

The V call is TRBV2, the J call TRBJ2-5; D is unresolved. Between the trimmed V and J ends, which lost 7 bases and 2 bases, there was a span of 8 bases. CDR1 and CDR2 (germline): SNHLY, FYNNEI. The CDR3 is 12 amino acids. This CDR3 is CASNVLQETQYF. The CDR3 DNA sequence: TGTGCCAGCAACGTACTTCAAGAGACCCAGTACTTC.

The CDR3 protein is CASSQKQGLGTEAFF. The CDR3 DNA reads TGTGCCAGCAGTCAGAAACAGGGGTTGGGCACTGAAGCTTTCTTT. The chain joins TRBV28 to TRBJ1-1; 7 bases are shared with TRBD1. V shed 5 bases and J 4 bases; nucleotides not matched to a gene: 10. Germline V gene data show CDR1 as MDHEN and CDR2 as SYDVKM. The CDR3 has 15 amino acids.

The DNA for the CDR3 is TGTGCCAGCAGTTTATTTGCCAGGGGGAACACTGAAGCTTTCTTT. This gives the protein CASSLFARGNTEAFF. This rearrangement joins TRBV28 to TRBJ1-1; possibly TRBD1 for D (6 bases). Trimming took off 1 base at V and 1 base at J, with 10 bases between the two ends. Germline CDR1 is MDHEN and CDR2 is SYDVKM. The CDR3 runs 15 residues.

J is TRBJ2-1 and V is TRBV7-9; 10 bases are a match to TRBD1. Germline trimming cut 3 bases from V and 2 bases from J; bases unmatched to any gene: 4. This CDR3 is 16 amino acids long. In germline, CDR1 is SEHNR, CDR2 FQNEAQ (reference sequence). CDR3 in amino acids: CASSFQTGGAYNEQFF. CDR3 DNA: TGTGCCAGCAGCTTCCAGACAGGGGGCGCCTACAATGAGCAGTTCTTC.

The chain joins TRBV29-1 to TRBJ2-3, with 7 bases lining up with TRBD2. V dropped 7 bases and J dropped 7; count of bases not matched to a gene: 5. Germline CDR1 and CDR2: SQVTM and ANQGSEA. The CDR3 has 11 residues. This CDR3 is CSARLANTQYF. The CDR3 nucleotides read TGCAGCGCCAGACTAGCTAATACGCAGTATTTT.

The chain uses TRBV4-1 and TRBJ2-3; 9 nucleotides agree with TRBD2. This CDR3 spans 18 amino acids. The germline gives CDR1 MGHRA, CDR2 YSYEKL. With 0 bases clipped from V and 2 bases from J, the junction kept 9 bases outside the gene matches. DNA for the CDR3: TGCGCCAGCAGCCAAGATTGGGCTAGCGGGATAAACACAGATACGCAGTATTTT. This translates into CASSQDWASGINTDTQYF.

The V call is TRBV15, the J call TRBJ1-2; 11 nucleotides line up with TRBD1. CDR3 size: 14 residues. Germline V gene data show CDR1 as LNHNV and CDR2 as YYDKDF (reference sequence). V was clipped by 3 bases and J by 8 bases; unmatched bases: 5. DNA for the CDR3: TGTGCCACCAGCAGGGACAGGGGGCTATCAGGCTACACCTTC. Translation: CATSRDRGLSGYTF.

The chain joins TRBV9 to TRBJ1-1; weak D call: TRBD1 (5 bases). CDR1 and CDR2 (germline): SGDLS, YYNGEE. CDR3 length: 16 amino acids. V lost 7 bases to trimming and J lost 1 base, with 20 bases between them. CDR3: CASPPSWRQWNTEAFF. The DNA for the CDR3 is TGTGCCAGCCCCCCCTCCTGGAGACAGTGGAACACTGAAGCTTTCTTT.

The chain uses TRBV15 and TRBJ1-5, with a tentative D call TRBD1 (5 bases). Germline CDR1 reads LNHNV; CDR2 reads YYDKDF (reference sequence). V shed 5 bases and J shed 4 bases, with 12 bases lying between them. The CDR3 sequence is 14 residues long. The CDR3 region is CATSLTAANQPQHF. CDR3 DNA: TGTGCCACCAGCTTGACAGCCGCAAATCAGCCCCAGCATTTT.